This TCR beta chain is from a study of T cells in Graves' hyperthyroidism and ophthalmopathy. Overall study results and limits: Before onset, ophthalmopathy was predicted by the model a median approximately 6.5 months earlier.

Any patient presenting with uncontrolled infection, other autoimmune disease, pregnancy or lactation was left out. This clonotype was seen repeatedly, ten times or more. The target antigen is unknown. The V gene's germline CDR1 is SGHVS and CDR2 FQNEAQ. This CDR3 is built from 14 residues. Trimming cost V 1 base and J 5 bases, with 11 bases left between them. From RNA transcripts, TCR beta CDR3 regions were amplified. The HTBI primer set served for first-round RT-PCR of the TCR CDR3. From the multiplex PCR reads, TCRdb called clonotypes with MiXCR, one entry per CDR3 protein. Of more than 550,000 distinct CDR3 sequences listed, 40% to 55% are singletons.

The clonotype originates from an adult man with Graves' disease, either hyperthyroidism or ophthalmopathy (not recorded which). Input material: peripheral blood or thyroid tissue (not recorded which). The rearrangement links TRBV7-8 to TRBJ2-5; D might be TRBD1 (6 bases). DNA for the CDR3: TGTGCCAGCAGCTTAGAACAGGGTTGGGAGACCCAGTACTTC. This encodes CASSLEQGWETQYF.